This TCR beta chain was sequenced in a study of blood T cells in healthy people across ages. The trim removed 0 bases at V and 0 bases at J, leaving 12 bases unmatched. The CDR3 length is 19 residues. Per germline, CDR1 PRHDT and CDR2 FYEKMQ (reference sequence). Whole-study results and caveats: Greater diversity and more naive CD4+ cells were seen in long-lived donors than in aged donors. For the donors, CMV status was unknown and possibly confounded expanded clonotype changes.

A note on this clonotype: The target antigen is unknown.

The second PCR ran about 6 to 12 cycles with a sample-barcoded 5' primer and J-beta primers. TCRdb recomputed calls from the 5' RACE reads with MiXCR, one row per CDR3 protein. The data contain about 1.5 million distinct CDR3 sequences, approximately 39% of them singletons. The sequenced material came from blood. The source of this sequence is a woman under 30 in good health. The chain carries TRBV13 and TRBJ2-7; 9 bases line up with TRBD2. CDR3 sequence: CASSLGVAGEPGSSYEQYF. The CDR3 DNA reads TGTGCCAGCAGCTTAGGGGTAGCGGGAGAGCCTGGAAGCTCCTACGAGCAGTACTTC.